These T cell receptor beta chains were read from a single sample in a study of cytomegalovirus exposure and HLA in healthy donors. Sequenced by immunoSEQ multiplex PCR; TCRdb stores in-frame clones only, minus some. The sample consists of around 72,000 clones, 60% to 75% of them appearing once. The sample taken for sequencing was PBMCs. These receptors all stem from a man between 35 and 55 years old in good health and CMV-seropositive. Each CDR3 is given with its conserved first and last residue. A D gene is named only where the DNA matches it firmly. For some rows the clone size is stated as once, few or many, or as a class when expanded; others skip it.

>TRBD1|NA|TRBJ2-3|TRBV11-3
CASSPGTGSFADTQYF
TGTGCCAGCAGCCCAGGGACAGGAAGCTTCGCAGATACGCAGTATTTT
>NA|few|TRBJ2-7|TRBV11-3
CASSHRERAAYEQYF
TGTGCCAGCAGCCACAGGGAGAGGGCGGCCTACGAGCAGTACTTC
>NA|few|TRBJ1-5|TRBV5-1
CASSLDINQPQHF
TGCGCCAGCAGCTTGGATATCAATCAGCCCCAGCATTTT
>TRBD1|NA|TRBJ2-5|TRBV11-3
CASTRRQGGQETQYF
TGTGCCAGCACCCGAAGACAGGGGGGGCAAGAGACCCAGTACTTC
>NA|NA|TRBJ1-2|TRBV25-1
CASSDWQADYGYTF
TGTGCCAGCAGTGATTGGCAGGCCGACTATGGCTACACCTTC
>NA|once|TRBJ2-1|TRBV21-1
CASSKGGPGQGPRGGSYNEQFF
TGTGCCAGCAGCAAAGGGGGACCGGGACAGGGGCCACGAGGGGGCTCCTACAATGAGCAGTTCTTC
>TRBD1|NA|TRBJ1-1|TRBV6-1
CASSEFWTGDTEAFF
TGTGCCAGCAGTGAATTTTGGACAGGGGACACTGAAGCTTTCTTT
>NA|NA|TRBJ2-1|TRBV5-8
CASSLEGGADTEQFF
TGTGCCAGCAGCTTGGAGGGGGGGGCGGACACTGAGCAGTTCTTC
>NA|few|TRBJ2-7|TRBV7-2
CASSFGIRGYEQYF
TGTGCCAGCAGCTTCGGTATCAGGGGCTACGAGCAGTACTTC
>NA|NA|TRBJ2-3|TRBV19
CASSIRSSTDTQYF
TGTGCCAGTAGTATCCGTTCTAGCACAGATACGCAGTATTTT
>NA|NA|TRBJ2-1|TRBV4-1
CASSQLQQNYNEQFF
TGCGCCAGCAGCCAATTACAGCAGAACTACAATGAGCAGTTCTTC
>TRBD1|NA|TRBJ1-3|TRBV5-1
CASSFSGQRVDTIYF
TGCGCCAGCAGCTTTTCGGGACAGCGGGTTGACACCATATATTTT
>NA|NA|TRBJ1-4|TRBV2
CASSRSGTNEKLFF
TGTGCCAGCAGCAGGTCAGGAACGAATGAAAAACTGTTTTTT